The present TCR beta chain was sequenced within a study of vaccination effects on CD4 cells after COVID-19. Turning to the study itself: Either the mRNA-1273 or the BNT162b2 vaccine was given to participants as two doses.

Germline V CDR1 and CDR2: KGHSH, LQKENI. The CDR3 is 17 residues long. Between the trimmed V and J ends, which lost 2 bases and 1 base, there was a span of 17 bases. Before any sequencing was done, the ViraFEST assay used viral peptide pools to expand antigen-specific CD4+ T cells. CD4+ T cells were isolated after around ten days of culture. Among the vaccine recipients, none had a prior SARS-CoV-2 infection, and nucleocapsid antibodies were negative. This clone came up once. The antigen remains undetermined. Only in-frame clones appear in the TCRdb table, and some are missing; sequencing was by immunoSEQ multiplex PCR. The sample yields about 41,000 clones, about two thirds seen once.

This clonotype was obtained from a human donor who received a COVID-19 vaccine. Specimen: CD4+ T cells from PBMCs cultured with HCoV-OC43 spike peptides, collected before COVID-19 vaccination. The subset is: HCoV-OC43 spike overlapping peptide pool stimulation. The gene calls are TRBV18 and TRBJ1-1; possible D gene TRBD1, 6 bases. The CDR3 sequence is CASSPVRGPMSNTEAFF. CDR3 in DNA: TGTGCCAGCTCACCAGTCCGGGGGCCCATGTCGAACACTGAAGCTTTCTTT.